This T cell receptor (beta chain) stems from a study of control samples from healthy donors and cancer patients. Clones were read by immunoSEQ multiplex PCR, and TCRdb kept only the in-frame ones, dropping some. The profile covers approximately 220,000 clones, with 90% to 95% appearing a single time and less than 1.6% taken by the ten largest. Germline V gene lookup returns CDR1 ENHRY and CDR2 SYGVKD. The length of the CDR3 is 14 residues. V dropped 6 bases and J dropped 3 bases, with 9 bases sitting between them. The rearrangement uses TRBV10-3 and TRBJ1-6; D unclear. Sequenced sample: blood. This TCR came from a man in his forties or fifties in good health. Here the CDR3 reads CAIRLDGYNSPLHF. The CDR3 bases are TGTGCCATCAGACTCGACGGCTATAATTCACCCCTCCACTTT.